This entry describes one T cell receptor beta chain. The record originates from a study of patients and donors after allogeneic stem cell transplantation. TCRdb redid the calling of the RT-PCR reads with MiXCR, one entry per CDR3 protein. The data hold roughly 960,000 distinct CDR3 sequences, with more than 15% observed a single time. Germline CDR1 and CDR2: LGHNT and FRNRAP. With 6 bases clipped from V and 1 base from J, the junction kept 9 bases outside the gene matches. This CDR3 is built from 16 residues. The receptor's source is a human donor who was either an allogeneic HSCT recipient or a stem cell or donor lymphocyte infusion donor (not recorded which). It is not recorded whose cells these are; they may come from a transplant donor. Material: blood, either unsorted or a sorted T cell fraction (not recorded which). V is TRBV12-5 and J is TRBJ2-1, with 7 bases matching TRBD2. The CDR3 sequence: CASGITTGGSYNEQFF. The CDR3 DNA sequence: TGTGCTAGTGGGATAACCACGGGGGGATCCTACAATGAGCAGTTCTTC.